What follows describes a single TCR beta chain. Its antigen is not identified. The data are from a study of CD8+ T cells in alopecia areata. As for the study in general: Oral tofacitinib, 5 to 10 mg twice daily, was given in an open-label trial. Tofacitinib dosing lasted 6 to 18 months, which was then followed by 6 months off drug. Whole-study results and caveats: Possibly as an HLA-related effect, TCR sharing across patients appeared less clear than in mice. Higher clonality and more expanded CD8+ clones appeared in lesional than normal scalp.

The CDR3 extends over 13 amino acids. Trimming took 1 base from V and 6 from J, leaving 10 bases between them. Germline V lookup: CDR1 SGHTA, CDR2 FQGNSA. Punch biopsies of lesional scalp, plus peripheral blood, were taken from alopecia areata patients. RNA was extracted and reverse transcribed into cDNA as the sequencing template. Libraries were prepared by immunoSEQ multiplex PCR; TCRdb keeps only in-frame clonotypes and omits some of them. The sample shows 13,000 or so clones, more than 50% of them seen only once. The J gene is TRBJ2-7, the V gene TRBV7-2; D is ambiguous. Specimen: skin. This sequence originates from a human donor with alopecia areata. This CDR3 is CASSLGSSLEQYF. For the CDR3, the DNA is TGTGCCAGCAGCTTAGGCTCAAGCCTCGAGCAGTACTTC.